The clone carrying this T cell receptor beta chain was detected only once. No antigen is known for it. The junction shows a germline mismatch at one end, possibly a read error. This entry is derived from a study of T cells after yellow fever vaccination. Study-wide findings and caveats: In FACS-sorted repertoires, abundant clonotypes from the bulk population could appear as contaminants.

5'RACE template switching produced TCR cDNA carrying a universal primer site and UMIs. One entry per CDR3 protein results from TCRdb running MiXCR on the 5' RACE reads. The data contain more than 250,000 distinct CDR3 sequences, 6.8% of them singletons. This CDR3 is built from 15 residues. Germline V gene lookup returns CDR1 MDHEN and CDR2 SYDVKM. The V call is TRBV28, the J call TRBJ1-1; D is unresolved. Sequencing was performed on PBMCs, taken roughly 47 days after the first yellow fever vaccination. This clonotype was obtained from a man aged 18 to 29 who received the YFV17D yellow fever vaccine. CDR3 nucleotide sequence: TGTGCCAGCAGTGCCCTAACCCGGGCCGACAACGAAGCTATCTTT. Residues: CASSALTRADNEAIF.